These 7 T cell receptor beta chains were sequenced from one sample in a study of T cell clonality in common variable immunodeficiency. Profiling relied on immunoSEQ multiplex PCR, and the TCRdb table lists in-frame clones only, not all of them. Singletons are absent from the sample, which has about 42,000 clones. The source material was peripheral blood mononuclear cells. The receptors derive from a person aged 18 to 70 in good health.

At least ten counts were recorded for this clone. The sequence runs out 3 residues before the end of the CDR3; the remainder is reconstructed from the germline J gene. V and J are TRBV30 and TRBJ2-5, with TRBD2 identical over 7 bases. The CDR3 length is 13 residues. The V gene's germline CDR1 is GTSNPN and CDR2 SVGIG (reference sequence). J was trimmed by 4 bases and V by 1 base; bases with no gene match: 3. CDR3 sequence: CAWSGGGVETQYF. The DNA read from the CDR3 is TGTGCCTGGAGTGGTGGGGGGGTAGAGACC.

In its sample, this clone was seen many times. At one boundary the junction diverges from the germline segment, which might be a read error. The CDR3 bases that were read are TGCGCCAGCAGCCAGGCAGGGAATCCGGACGGC. Its protein is CASSQAGNPDG. The CDR3 reads in full as CASSQAGNPDGYTF. The J gene is TRBJ1-2, the V gene TRBV4-2, with D tentatively TRBD1 (5 bases). The read ends 3 residues early relative to the CDR3; the germline J gene fills the gap. Germline CDR1 reads LGHNA; CDR2 reads YNFKEQ. The CDR3 consists of 14 residues.

This clone was recorded a few times. The CDR3 end falls 3 residues outside the read, so it is completed with the germline J gene. The chain has TRBV13 and TRBJ1-3; TRBD1 is a possible D gene (5 bases). Between the trimmed V and J ends, which lost 0 bases and 4 bases, there was a span of 10 bases. CDR3 length: 15 residues. The germline CDR1 and CDR2 sequences are PRHDT and FYEKMQ (reference sequence). The CDR3 spells CASSLGRGRGNTIYF. CDR3 DNA, as far as it was read: TGTGCCAGCAGCTTAGGGCGGGGGAGGGGAAACACC.

In this sample, this clone turned up a few times. Coverage ceases 3 residues before the CDR3 finishes, and the germline J gene fills in the end. The rearrangement uses TRBV19 and TRBJ2-2, with TRBD1 matching 8 bases. This CDR3 comprises 14 residues. Per germline, CDR1 LNHDA and CDR2 SQIVND (reference sequence). CDR3 loop: CASNPQGVKEKLFF. The covered CDR3 bases are TGTGCCAGTAACCCACAGGGGGTGAAGGAAAAG.

In this sample, this clone turned up many times. The DNA ends 3 residues before the CDR3 does, and the rest of the CDR3 is filled in from the germline J gene. This chain connects TRBV20-1 to TRBJ2-5; D is possibly TRBD1 (6 bases). The V end was cut by 5 bases, the J end by 1 base, with 23 bases between. The CDR3 consists of 17 residues. The germline V gene encodes CDR1 DFQATT and CDR2 SNEGSKA (reference sequence). The CDR3: CSASTFLPGDSQETQYF. The sequenced CDR3 bases are TGCAGTGCTTCAACCTTCTTGCCAGGGGATTCCCAAGAGACC.

At least ten counts were recorded for this clone. The missing CDR3 end, 3 residues past where the read stops, is filled in from the germline J gene. This chain connects TRBV19 to TRBJ2-7; tentatively, D is TRBD1 (6 bases). There are 13 residues in the CDR3. CDR1 and CDR2 (germline): LNHDA, SQIVND (reference sequence). Trimming shortened V by 6 bases and J by 3 bases, and 12 bases separated the two germline ends. The CDR3 here is CASRRSGDYEQYF. CDR3 bases read: TGTGCCAGTAGAAGGTCAGGGGACTACGAG.

At least ten counts were recorded for this clone. The read finishes 3 residues shy of the CDR3 end, and the germline J gene is used to complete it. This sequence joins TRBV30 and TRBJ2-3, with 11 bases that match TRBD2. Germline V CDR1 and CDR2: GTSNPN, SVGIG (reference sequence). With V trimmed by 0 bases and J by 4 bases, 6 bases remained unmatched. This CDR3 is 16 amino acids long. The part of the CDR3 DNA that was read is TGTGCCTGGAGTGTGGCGACTAGCGGGGTAGCAGATACG. Its protein product is CAWSVATSGVADT. The whole CDR3 protein is CAWSVATSGVADTQYF.